This passage covers 9 T cell receptor beta chains from one sample sequenced in a study of T cell responses to AZD1222 COVID-19 vaccine. Assay used: immunoSEQ multiplex PCR; TCRdb lists only in-frame clones, some missing. The data contain under 150,000 clones, approximately 92% of them singletons. This specimen was peripheral blood, taken 28 days after the second AZD1222 dose. The receptor set was obtained from an adult who received the AZD1222 COVID-19 vaccine.

The chain recombines TRBV28 with TRBJ1-2; 10 bases agree with TRBD1. CDR3 length equals 14 residues. The J segment lost 5 bases and the V segment lost 3 bases, leaving 3 bases of the junction unmatched. CDR1 is MDHEN and CDR2 is SYDVKM in the germline V gene. The DNA of the CDR3 is TGTGCCAGCAGTTTGATGGACAGGGGGTATGGCTACACCTTC. Residues: CASSLMDRGYGYTF.

This chain uses TRBV6-2 or TRBV6-3 with TRBJ1-2, with 7 positions matching TRBD1. Germline V gene data show CDR1 as MNHEY and CDR2 as SVGEGT. The V gene end was trimmed by 6 bases and the J gene end by 7 bases; junction bases not matched to a gene: 20. The CDR3 extends over 17 amino acids. CDR3 in amino acids: CASSPSGTARGRGGYTF. CDR3 DNA sequence: TGTGCCAGCAGCCCTTCGGGGACAGCCAGAGGGCGAGGTGGCTACACCTTC.

This clone appeared once. The chain employs TRBV19 and TRBJ2-1; tentatively, D is TRBD2 (5 bases). The CDR3 extends over 12 amino acids. Germline V lookup: CDR1 LNHDA, CDR2 SQIVND (reference sequence). V dropped 7 bases and J dropped 10 bases, with 14 bases sitting between them. This CDR3 is CASKTGSIEQFF. The CDR3 DNA reads as TGTGCCAGTAAGACGGGATCAATCGAGCAGTTCTTC.

CDR3 residues: CASRAGGSERPQHF. The CDR3, as DNA: TGTGCCAGCAGAGCGGGGGGATCTGAGCGGCCCCAGCATTTT. V gene TRBV27 combines with J gene TRBJ1-5; D might be TRBD1 (5 bases). This CDR3 comprises 14 residues. Trimming took off 6 bases at V and 9 bases at J, with 18 bases between the two ends. Looked up from germline, CDR1 is MNHEY and CDR2 is SMNVEV (reference sequence).

Comments on this clone: At one end, the junction sequence differs from germline, possibly due to a read error. The chain is built from TRBV6-1 and TRBJ1-1; D is ambiguous. The length of the CDR3 is 13 residues. The V gene's germline CDR1 is MNHNS and CDR2 SASEGT. The chain's CDR3 is CASREGLNTEAFF. The CDR3 DNA is TGTGCCAGCAGAGAAGGGTTGAACACTGAAGCTTTCTTT.

The chain is built from TRBV5-6 and TRBJ1-6; 11 bases align to TRBD1. The ends lost 4 bases at V and 4 bases at J; junction bases unmatched: 10. Looked up from germline, CDR1 is SGHDT and CDR2 is YYEEEE. CDR3 length: 18 amino acids. The CDR3 sequence: CASSLWTGGLSYNSPLHF. Here the CDR3 DNA reads TGTGCCAGCAGCCTATGGACAGGGGGCCTATCTTATAATTCACCCCTCCACTTT.

The rearrangement joins TRBV5-1 to TRBJ2-2, with D unclear. V lost 1 base to trimming and J lost 3 bases, with 4 bases between them. The CDR3 sequence is 13 residues long. Germline V CDR1 and CDR2: SGHRS, YFSETQ. Here the CDR3 reads CASSLLYTGELFF. The DNA for the CDR3 is TGCGCCAGCAGCTTGTTGTACACCGGGGAGCTGTTTTTT.

In this sample, this clone turned up once. The CDR3 loop reads CASSSSPRPDTQYF. The CDR3 DNA is TGCGCCAGCAGCTCCTCTCCTCGACCAGATACGCAGTATTTT. J is TRBJ2-3 and V is TRBV5-1; D gene ambiguous. The CDR3 has 14 residues. Between the trimmed V and J ends, which lost 3 bases and 4 bases, there was a span of 12 bases. From germline, CDR1 is SGHRS and CDR2 YFSETQ. The full variable domain, its missing parts supplied by reference TRBV5-1 and TRBJ2-3, is KAGVTQTPRYLIKTRGQQVTLSCSPISGHRSVSWYQQTPGQGLQFLFEYFSETQRNKGNFPGRFSGRQFSNSRSEMNVSTLELGDSALYLCASSSSPRPDTQYFGPGTRLTVL.

V and J are TRBV2 and TRBJ1-6, with 8 nucleotides matching TRBD1. Germline V gene sequence: CDR1 SNHLY, CDR2 FYNNEI. CDR3 length: 15 residues. V lost 1 base to trimming and J lost 9 bases; unmatched junction nucleotides: 5. The chain's CDR3 is CASSEEDREFSPLHF. CDR3 nucleotides: TGTGCCAGCAGTGAAGAGGACAGGGAATTTTCACCCCTCCACTTT. Drawing the rest from reference TRBV2 and TRBJ1-6, the complete variable domain is EPEVTQTPSHQVTQMGQEVILRCVPISNHLYFYWYRQILGQKVEFLVSFYNNEISEKSEIFDDQFSVERPDGSNFTLKIRSTKLEDSAMYFCASSEEDREFSPLHFGNGTRLTVT.